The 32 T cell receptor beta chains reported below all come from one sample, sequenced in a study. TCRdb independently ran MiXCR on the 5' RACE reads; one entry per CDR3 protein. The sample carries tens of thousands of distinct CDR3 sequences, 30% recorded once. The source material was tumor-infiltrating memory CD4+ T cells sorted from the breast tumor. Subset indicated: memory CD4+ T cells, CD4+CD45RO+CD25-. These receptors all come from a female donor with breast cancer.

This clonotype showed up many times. The CDR3 nucleotides are TGTGCCAGCAGTTTCCCAGGGGGGTACACTGAAGCTTTCTTT. It is translated as CASSFPGGYTEAFF. This rearrangement joins TRBV12-3 or TRBV12-4 to TRBJ1-1, with 7 bases lining up with TRBD1. The CDR3 totals 14 residues. V lost 3 bases to trimming and J lost 3 bases; unmatched junction nucleotides: 4.

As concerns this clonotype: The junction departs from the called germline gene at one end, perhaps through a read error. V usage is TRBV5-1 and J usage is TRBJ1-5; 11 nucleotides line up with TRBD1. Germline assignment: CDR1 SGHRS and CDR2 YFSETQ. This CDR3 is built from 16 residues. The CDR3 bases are TGCGCCAGCGGCTTTGGACAGGGGGCTAGCAATCAGCCCCAGCATTTT. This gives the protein CASGFGQGASNQPQHF.

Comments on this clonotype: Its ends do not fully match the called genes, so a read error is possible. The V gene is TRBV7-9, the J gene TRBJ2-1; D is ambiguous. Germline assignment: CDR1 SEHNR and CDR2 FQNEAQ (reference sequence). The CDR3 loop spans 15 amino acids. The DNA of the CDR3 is TGTGCCAGCAGCTCTGGGCAGAGCTCCTACGATGAGCAGTTCTTC. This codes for CASSSGQSSYDEQFF.

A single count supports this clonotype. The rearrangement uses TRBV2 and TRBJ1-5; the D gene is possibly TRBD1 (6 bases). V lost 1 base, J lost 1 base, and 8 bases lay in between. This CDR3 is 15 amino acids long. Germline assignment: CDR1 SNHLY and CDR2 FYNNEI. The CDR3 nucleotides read TGTGCCAGCAGTGAAGGGACAGAGAGCAATCAGCCCCAGCATTTT. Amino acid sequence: CASSEGTESNQPQHF.

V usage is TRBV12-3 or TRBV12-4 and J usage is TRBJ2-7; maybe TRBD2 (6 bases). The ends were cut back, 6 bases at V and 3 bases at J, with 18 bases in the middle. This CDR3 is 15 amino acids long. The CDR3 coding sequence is TGTGCCAGCAGCCTCCAGGGAGGATCCAACTACGAGCAGTACTTC. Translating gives CASSLQGGSNYEQYF.

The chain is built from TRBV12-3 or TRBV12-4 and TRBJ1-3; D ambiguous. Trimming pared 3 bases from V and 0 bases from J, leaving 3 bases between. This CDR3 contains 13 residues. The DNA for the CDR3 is TGTGCCAGCAGTTTGCGCTCTGGAAACACCATATATTTT. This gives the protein CASSLRSGNTIYF.

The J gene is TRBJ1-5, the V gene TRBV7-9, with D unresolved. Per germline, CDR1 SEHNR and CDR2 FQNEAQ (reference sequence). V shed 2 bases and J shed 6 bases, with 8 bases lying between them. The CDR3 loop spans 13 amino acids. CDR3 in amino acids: CASSLILGQPQHF. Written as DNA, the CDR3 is TGTGCCAGCAGCTTAATTCTTGGTCAGCCCCAGCATTTT.

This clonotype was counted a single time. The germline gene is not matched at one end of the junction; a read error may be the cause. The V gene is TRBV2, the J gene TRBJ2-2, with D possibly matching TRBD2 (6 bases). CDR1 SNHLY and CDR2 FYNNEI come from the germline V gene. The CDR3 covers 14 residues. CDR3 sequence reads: CASAGQRNTVELFF. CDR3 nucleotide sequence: TGTGCCAGCGCGGGGCAGAGAAACACCGTGGAGCTGTTTTTC. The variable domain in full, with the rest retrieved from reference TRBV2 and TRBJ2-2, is EPEVTQTPSHQVTQMGQEVILRCVPISNHLYFYWYRQILGQKVEFLVSFYNNEISEKSEIFDDQFSVERPDGSNFTLKIRSTKLEDSAMYFCASAGQRNTVELFFGEGSRLTVL.

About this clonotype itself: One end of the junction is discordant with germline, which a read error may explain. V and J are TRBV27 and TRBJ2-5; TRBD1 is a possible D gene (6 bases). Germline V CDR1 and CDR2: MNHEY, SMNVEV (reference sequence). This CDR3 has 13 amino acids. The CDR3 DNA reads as TGTGTCAGCAGTCGCAGGGGCCAAGAGACCCAGTACTTC. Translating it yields CVSSRRGQETQYF.

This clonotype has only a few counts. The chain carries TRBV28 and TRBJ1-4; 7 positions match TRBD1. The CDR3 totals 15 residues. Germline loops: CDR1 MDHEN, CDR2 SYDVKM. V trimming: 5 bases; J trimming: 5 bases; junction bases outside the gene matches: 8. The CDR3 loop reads CASSAPTGRNEKLFF. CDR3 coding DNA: TGTGCCAGCAGTGCCCCGACAGGGCGAAATGAAAAACTGTTTTTT.

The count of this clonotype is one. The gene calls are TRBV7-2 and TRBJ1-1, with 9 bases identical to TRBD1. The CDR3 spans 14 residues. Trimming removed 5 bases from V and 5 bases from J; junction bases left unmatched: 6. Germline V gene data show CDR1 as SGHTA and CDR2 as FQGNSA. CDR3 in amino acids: CASSPDRGYTEAFF. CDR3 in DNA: TGTGCCAGCAGCCCGGACAGGGGTTATACTGAAGCTTTCTTT.

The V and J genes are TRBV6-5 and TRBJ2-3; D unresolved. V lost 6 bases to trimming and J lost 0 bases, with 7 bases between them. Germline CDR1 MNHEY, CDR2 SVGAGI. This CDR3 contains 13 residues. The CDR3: CASSRSSTDTQYF. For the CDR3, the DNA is TGTGCCAGCAGCAGGTCCAGCACAGATACGCAGTATTTT.

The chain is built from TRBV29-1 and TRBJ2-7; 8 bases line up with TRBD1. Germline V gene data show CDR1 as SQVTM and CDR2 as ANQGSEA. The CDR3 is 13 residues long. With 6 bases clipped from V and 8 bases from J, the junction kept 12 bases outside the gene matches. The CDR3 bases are TGCAGCGTACGACAGGGGACCTCTACGCAGCAGTACTTC. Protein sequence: CSVRQGTSTQQYF.

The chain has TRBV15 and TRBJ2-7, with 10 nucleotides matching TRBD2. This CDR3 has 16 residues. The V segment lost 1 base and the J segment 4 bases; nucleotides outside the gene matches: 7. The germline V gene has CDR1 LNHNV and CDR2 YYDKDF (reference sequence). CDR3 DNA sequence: TGTGCCACCAGCAGAGGGGCCCTAGCGGGAGCATACGAGCAGTACTTC. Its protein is CATSRGALAGAYEQYF.

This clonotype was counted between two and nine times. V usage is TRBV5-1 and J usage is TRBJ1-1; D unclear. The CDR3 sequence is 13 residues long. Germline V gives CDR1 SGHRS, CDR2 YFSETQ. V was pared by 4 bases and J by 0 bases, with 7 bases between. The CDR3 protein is CASSIEMNTEAFF. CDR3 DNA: TGCGCCAGCAGCATAGAGATGAACACTGAAGCTTTCTTT.

CDR3 amino acids: CASSYSLDVDTQYF. The CDR3 DNA sequence: TGTGCCAGCAGTTACTCACTAGATGTCGATACGCAGTATTTT. J is TRBJ2-3 and V is TRBV6-2 or TRBV6-3; D is possibly TRBD2 (5 bases). There are 14 residues in the CDR3. The ends were cut back, 0 bases at V and 6 bases at J, with 10 bases in the middle. The germline CDR1 and CDR2 sequences are MNHEY and SVGEGT.

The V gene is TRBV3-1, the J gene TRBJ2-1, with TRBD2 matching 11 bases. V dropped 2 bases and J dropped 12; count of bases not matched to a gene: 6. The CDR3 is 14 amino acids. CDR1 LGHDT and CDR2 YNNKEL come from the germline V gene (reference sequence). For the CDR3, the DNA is TGTGCCAGCAGCCAATTAGCGGGAGGGGACGGGCAGTTCTTC. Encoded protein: CASSQLAGGDGQFF.

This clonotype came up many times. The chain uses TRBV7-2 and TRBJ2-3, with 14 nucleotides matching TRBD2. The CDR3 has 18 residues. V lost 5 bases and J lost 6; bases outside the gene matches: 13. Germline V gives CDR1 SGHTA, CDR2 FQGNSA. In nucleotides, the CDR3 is TGTGCCAGCAGCACTCAACCCTCCGGGACTAGCGGGAGTGATACGCAGTATTTT. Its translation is CASSTQPSGTSGSDTQYF.

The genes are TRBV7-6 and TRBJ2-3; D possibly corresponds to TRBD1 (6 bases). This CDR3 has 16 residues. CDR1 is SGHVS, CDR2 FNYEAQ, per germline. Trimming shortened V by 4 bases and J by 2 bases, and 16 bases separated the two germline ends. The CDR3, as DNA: TGTGCCAGCAGCTCGTCAACAGGGTCCACCACAGATACGCAGTATTTT. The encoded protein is CASSSSTGSTTDTQYF. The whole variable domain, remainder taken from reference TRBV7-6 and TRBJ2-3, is GAGVSQSPRYKVTKRGQDVALRCDPISGHVSLYWYRQALGQGPEFLTYFNYEAQQDKSGLPNDRFSAERPEGSISTLTIQRTEQRDSAMYRCASSSSTGSTTDTQYFGPGTRLTVL.

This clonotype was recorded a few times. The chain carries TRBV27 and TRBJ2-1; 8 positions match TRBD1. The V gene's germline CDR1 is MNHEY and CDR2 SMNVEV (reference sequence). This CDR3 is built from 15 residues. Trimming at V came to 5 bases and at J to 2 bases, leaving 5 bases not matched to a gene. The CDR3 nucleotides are TGTGCCAGCAGTATGGACAGGGATCCCTACAATGAGCAGTTCTTC. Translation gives CASSMDRDPYNEQFF.

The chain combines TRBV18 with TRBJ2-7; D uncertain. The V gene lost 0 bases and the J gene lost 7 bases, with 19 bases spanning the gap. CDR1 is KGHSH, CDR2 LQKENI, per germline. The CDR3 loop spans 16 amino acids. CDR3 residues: CASSPPGFSGRVEQYF. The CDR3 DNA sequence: TGTGCCAGCTCACCACCTGGCTTTTCAGGCCGTGTTGAGCAGTACTTC.

CDR3 DNA sequence: TGCGCCAGCAGCCAAGATCGAGCAGCCATCGGTGGGAATGAGCAGTTCTTC. Protein sequence: CASSQDRAAIGGNEQFF. This chain connects TRBV4-3 to TRBJ2-1; no reliable D call. Germline-derived CDR1 and CDR2 are LGHNA and YSLEER. Trimming took off 0 bases at V and 7 bases at J, with 19 bases between the two ends. The CDR3 has 17 residues.

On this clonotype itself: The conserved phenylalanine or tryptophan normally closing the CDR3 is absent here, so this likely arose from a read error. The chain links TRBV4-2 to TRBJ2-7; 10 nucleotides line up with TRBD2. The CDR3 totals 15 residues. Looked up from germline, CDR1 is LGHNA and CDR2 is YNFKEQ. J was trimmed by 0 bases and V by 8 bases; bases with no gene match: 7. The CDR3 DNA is TGTGCCAGCCAGACGGTAGCGGGGGGCTCCTACGAGCAGTACTCC. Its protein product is CASQTVAGGSYEQYS.

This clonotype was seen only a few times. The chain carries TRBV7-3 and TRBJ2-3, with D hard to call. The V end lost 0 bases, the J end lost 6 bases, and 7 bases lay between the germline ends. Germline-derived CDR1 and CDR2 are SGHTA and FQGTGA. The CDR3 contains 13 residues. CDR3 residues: CASSLTWRDTQYF. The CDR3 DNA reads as TGTGCCAGCAGCTTAACGTGGCGGGATACGCAGTATTTT.

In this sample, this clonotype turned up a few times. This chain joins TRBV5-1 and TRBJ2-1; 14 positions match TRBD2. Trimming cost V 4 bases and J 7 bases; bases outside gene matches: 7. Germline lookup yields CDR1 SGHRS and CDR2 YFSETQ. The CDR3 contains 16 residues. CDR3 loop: CASSLGLAGGINEQFF. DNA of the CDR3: TGCGCCAGCAGCCTAGGACTAGCGGGGGGAATAAATGAGCAGTTCTTC.

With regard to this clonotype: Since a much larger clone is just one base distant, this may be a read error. For the CDR3, the DNA is TGTGCCAGCAGCGTAGCCGGTGCTAGCGGCACAGGTACGCAGTATTTT. Its protein product is CASSVAGASGTGTQYF. The V call is TRBV9, the J call TRBJ2-3, with 7 nucleotides matching TRBD2. This CDR3 is built from 16 residues. CDR1 is SGDLS and CDR2 is YYNGEE in the germline V gene. Supplemented by reference TRBV9 and TRBJ2-3, the full variable domain reads DSGVTQTPKHLITATGQRVTLRCSPRSGDLSVYWYQQSLDQGLQFLIQYYNGEERAKGNILERFSAQQFPDLHSELNLSSLELGDSALYFCASSVAGASGTGTQYFGPGTRLTVL.

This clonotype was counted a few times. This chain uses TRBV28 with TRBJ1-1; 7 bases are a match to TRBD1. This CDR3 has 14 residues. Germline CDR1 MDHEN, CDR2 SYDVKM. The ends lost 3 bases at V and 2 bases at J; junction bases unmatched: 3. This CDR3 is CASSLTGLNTEAFF. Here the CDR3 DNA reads TGTGCCAGCAGTTTGACAGGGCTTAACACTGAAGCTTTCTTT.

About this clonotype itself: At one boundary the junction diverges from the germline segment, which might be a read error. In DNA, the CDR3 is TGTGTCAGCAGCCAAGATGTGCGGGCAACCGGGGAGCTGTTTTTT. This gives the protein CVSSQDVRATGELFF. V is TRBV4-2 and J is TRBJ2-2; D is possibly TRBD2 (5 bases). The CDR3 covers 15 residues. Germline lookup yields CDR1 LGHNA and CDR2 YNFKEQ.

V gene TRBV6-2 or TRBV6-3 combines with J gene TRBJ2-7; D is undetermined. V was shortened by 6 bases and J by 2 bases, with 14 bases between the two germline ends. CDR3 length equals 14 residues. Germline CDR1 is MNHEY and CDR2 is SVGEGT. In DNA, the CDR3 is TGTGCCAGCAGCCCACAGCAGGAAACCTACGAGCAGTACTTC. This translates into CASSPQQETYEQYF.

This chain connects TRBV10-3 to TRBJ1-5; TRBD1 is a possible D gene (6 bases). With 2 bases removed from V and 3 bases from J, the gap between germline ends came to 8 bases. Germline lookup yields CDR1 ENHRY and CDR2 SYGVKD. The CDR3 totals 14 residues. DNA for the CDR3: TGTGCCATCAGTGAGGGACAGACCAATCAGCCCCAGCATTTT. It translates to CAISEGQTNQPQHF.

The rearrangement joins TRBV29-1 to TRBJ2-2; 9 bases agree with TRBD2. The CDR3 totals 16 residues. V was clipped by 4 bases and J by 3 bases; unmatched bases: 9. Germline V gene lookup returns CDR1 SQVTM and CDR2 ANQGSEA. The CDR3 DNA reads TGCAGCGTTGTAGCGGGAGTATCAGCAGACACCGGGGAGCTGTTTTTT. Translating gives CSVVAGVSADTGELFF.

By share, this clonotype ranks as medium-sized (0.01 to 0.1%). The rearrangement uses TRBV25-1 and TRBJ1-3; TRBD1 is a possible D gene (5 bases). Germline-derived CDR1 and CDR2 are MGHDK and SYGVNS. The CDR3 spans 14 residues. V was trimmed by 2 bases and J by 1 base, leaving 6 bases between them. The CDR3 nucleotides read TGTGCCAGCAGTGAACCAGGGTCTGGAAACACCATATATTTT. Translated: CASSEPGSGNTIYF.